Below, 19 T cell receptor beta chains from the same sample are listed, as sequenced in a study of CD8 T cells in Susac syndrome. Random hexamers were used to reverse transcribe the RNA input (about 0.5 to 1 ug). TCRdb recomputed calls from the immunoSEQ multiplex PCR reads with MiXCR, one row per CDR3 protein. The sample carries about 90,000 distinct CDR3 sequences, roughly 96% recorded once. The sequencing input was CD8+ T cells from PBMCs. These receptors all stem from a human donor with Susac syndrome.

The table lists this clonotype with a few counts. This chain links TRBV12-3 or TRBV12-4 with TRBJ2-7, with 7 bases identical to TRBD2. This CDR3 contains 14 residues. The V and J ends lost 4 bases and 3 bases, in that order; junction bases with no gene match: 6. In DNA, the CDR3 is TGTGCCAGCAGTTCCGGGGGAGGGGTCTACGAGCAGTACTTC. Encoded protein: CASSSGGGVYEQYF.

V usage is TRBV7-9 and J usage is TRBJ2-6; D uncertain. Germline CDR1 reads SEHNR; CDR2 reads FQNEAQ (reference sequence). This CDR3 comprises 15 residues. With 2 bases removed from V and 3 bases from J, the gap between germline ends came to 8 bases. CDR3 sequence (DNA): TGTGCCAGCAGCTTAATGGCAGGTGGGGCCAACGTCCTGACTTTC. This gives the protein CASSLMAGGANVLTF.

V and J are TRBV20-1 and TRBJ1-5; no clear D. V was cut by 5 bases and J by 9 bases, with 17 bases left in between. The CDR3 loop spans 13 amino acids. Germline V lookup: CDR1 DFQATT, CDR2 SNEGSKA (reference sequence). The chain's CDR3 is CSACDILEGPQHF. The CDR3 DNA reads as TGCAGTGCTTGTGACATCCTCGAGGGGCCCCAGCATTTT.

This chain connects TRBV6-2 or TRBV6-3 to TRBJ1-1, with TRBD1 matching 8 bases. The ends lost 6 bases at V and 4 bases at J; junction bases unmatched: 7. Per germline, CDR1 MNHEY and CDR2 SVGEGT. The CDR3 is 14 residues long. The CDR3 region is CASSLTGALTEAFF. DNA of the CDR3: TGTGCCAGCAGCCTGACAGGGGCGCTCACTGAAGCTTTCTTT.

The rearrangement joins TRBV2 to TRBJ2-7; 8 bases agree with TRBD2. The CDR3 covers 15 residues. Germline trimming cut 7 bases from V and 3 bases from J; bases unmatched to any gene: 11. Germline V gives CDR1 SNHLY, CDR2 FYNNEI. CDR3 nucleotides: TGTGCCAGCACCACCCTCTCGGGAGGGGACTACGAGCAGTACTTC. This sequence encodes CASTTLSGGDYEQYF.

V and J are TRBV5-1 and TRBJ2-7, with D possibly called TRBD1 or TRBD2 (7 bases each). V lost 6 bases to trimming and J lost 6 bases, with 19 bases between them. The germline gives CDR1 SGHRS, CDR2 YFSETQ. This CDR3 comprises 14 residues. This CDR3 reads CASNAQGGDSEQYF. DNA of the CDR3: TGCGCCAGCAACGCGCAGGGGGGGGACTCCGAGCAGTACTTC.

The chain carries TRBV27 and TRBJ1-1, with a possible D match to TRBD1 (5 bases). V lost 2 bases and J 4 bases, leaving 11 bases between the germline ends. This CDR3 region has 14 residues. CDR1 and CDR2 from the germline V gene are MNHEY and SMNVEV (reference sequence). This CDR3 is CASSLVRGSTEAFF. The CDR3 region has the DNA TGTGCCAGCAGTTTAGTACGGGGGAGCACTGAAGCTTTCTTT.

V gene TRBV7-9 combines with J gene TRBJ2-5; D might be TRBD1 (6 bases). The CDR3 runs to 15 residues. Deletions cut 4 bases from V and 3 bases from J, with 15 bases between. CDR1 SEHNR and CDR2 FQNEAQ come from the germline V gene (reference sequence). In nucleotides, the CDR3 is TGTGCCAGCAGCTCCCAACCGACAGGAGAAGAGACCCAGTACTTC. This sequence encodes CASSSQPTGEETQYF.

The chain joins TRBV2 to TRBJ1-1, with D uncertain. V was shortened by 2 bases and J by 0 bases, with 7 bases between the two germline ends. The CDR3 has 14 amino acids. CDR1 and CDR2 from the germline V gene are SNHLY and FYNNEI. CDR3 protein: CASSETLMNTEAFF. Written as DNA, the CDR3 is TGTGCCAGCAGTGAAACCCTGATGAACACTGAAGCTTTCTTT.

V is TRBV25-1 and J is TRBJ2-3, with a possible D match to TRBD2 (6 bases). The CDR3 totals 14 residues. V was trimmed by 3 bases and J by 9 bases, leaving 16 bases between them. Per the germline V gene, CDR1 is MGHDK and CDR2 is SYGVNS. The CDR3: CASSDHGTYKTQYF. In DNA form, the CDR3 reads TGTGCCAGCAGTGACCATGGGACTTACAAGACGCAGTATTTT.

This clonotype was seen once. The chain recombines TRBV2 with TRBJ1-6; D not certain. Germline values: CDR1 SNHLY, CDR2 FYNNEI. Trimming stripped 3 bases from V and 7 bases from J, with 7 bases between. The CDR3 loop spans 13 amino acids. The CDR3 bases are TGTGCCAGCAGTGAGGGCGGGAATTCACCCCTCCACTTT. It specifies CASSEGGNSPLHF. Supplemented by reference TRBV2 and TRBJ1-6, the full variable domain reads EPEVTQTPSHQVTQMGQEVILRCVPISNHLYFYWYRQILGQKVEFLVSFYNNEISEKSEIFDDQFSVERPDGSNFTLKIRSTKLEDSAMYFCASSEGGNSPLHFGNGTRLTVT.

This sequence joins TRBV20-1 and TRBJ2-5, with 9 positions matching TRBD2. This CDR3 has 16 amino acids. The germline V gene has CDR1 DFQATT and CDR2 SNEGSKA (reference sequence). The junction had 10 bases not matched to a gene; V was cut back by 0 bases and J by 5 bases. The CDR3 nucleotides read TGCAGTGCTAGAGAAGCGGCGGGGGGGCAGTTTGAGACCCAGTACTTC. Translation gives CSAREAAGGQFETQYF.

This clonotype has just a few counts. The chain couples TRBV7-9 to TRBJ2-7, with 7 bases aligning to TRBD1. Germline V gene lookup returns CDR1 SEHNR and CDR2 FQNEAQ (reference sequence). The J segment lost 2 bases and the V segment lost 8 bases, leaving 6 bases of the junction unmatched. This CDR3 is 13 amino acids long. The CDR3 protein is CASSRGTAYEQYF. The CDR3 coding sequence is TGTGCCAGCTCCAGGGGGACAGCCTACGAGCAGTACTTC. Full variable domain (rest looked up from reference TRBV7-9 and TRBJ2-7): DTGVSQNPRHKITKRGQNVTFRCDPISEHNRLYWYRQTLGQGPEFLTYFQNEAQLEKSRLLSDRFSAERPKGSFSTLEIQRTEQGDSAMYLCASSRGTAYEQYFGPGTRLTVT.

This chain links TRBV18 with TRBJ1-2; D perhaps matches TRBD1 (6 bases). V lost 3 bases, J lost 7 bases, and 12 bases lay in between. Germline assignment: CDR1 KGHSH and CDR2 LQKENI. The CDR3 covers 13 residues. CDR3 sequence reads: CASSPNRDGGYTF. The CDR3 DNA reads TGTGCCAGCTCACCTAACAGGGATGGTGGCTACACCTTC.

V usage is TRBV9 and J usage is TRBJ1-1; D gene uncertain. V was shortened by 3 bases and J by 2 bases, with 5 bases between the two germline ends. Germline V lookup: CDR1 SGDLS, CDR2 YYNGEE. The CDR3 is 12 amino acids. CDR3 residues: CASSESNTEAFF. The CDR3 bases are TGTGCCAGCAGCGAGAGTAACACTGAAGCTTTCTTT.

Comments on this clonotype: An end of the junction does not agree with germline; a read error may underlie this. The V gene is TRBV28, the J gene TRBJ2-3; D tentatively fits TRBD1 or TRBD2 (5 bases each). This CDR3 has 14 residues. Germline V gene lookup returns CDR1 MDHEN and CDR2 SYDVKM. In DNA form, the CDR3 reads TGTGCCACCAGTTGGGGGACGGAGACAGATACGCAGTATTTT. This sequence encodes CATSWGTETDTQYF. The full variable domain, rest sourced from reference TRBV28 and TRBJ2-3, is DVKVTQSSRYLVKRTGEKVFLECVQDMDHENMFWYRQDPGLGLRLIYFSYDVKMKEKGDIPEGYSVSREKKERFSLILESASTNQTSMYLCATSWGTETDTQYFGPGTRLTVL.

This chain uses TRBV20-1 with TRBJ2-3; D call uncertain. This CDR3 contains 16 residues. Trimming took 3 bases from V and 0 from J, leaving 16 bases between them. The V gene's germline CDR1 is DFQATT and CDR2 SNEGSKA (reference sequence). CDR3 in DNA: TGCAGTGCTAGCGCCCGAGAGGCCTTCAGCACAGATACGCAGTATTTT. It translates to CSASAREAFSTDTQYF.

The CDR3 region has the DNA TGTGCCAGTGCAGGGACAGACAAATCCCTCCACTTT. Protein product: CASAGTDKSLHF. V is TRBV9 and J is TRBJ1-6; 7 bases match TRBD1. Germline CDR1 is SGDLS and CDR2 is YYNGEE. This CDR3 spans 12 amino acids. Unmatched junction bases numbered 10, after V lost 8 bases and J lost 14 bases.

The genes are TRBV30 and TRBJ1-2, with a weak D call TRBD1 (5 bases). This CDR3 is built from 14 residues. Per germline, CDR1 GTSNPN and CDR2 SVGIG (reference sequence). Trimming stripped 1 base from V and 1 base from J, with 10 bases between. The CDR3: CAWSGGDSNYGYTF. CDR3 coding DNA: TGTGCCTGGAGTGGAGGAGACAGTAACTATGGCTACACCTTC.